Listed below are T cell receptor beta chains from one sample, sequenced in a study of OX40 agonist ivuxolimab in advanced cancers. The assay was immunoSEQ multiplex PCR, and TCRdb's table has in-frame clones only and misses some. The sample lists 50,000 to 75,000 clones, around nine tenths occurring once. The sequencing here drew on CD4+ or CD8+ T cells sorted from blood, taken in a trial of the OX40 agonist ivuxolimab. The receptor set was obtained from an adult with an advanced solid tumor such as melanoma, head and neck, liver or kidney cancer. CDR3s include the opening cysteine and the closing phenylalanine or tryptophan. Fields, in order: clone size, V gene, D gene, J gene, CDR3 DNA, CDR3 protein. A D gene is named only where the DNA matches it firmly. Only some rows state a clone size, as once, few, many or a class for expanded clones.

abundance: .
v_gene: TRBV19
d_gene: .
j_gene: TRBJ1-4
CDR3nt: TGTGCCAGTAGCCCAACCCAGGGTCGGACTAATGAAAAACTGTTTTTT
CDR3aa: CASSPTQGRTNEKLFF

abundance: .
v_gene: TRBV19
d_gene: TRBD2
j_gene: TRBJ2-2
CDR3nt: TGTGCCAGTAGTAAACGGGAGGGCCACGGCGGGGAGCTGTTTTTT
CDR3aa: CASSKREGHGGELFF

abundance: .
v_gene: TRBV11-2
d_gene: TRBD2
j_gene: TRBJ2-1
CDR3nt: TGTGCCAGCAGCTACGGACTAGCGGGAGGTTATGAGCAGTTCTTC
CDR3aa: CASSYGLAGGYEQFF

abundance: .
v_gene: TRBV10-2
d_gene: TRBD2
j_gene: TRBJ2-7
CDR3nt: TGCGCCAGCAGTGAGTATAGCGGGAGCTACGAGCAGTACTTC
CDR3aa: CASSEYSGSYEQYF

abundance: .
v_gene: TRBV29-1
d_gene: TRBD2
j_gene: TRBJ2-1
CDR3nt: TGCAGCGTTGTAGCGGGCCCGGGCCGGGAGCAGTTCTTC
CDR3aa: CSVVAGPGREQFF

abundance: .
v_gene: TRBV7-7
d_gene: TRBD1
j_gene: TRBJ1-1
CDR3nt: TGTGCTAGCAGCTCCATTGCGATCGACAGGGGGACTGAAGCTTTCTTT
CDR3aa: CASSSIAIDRGTEAFF

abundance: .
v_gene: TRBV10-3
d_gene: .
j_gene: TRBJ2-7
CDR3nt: TGTGCCATCAGCCCCCGCGGGGCCTCCTACGAGCAGTACTTC
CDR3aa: CAISPRGASYEQYF

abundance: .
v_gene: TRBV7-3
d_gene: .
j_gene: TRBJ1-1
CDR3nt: TGTGCCAGCAGTAGAGGGTTCGGCACTGAAGCTTTCTTT
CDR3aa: CASSRGFGTEAFF

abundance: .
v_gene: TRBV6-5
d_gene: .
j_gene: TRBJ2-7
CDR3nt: TGTGCCAGCAGGCCGCACAGGGCCTACGAGCAGTACTTC
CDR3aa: CASRPHRAYEQYF

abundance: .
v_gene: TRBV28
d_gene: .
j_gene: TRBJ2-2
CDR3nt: TGTGCCAGCAGTTTTCGACTGACGAACACCGGGGAGCTGTTTTTT
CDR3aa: CASSFRLTNTGELFF

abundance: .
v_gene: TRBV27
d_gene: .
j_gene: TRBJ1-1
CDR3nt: TGTGCCAGCAGTCCGTTGACAGGCCTTACCGGGGCTGAAGCTTTCTTT
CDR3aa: CASSPLTGLTGAEAFF

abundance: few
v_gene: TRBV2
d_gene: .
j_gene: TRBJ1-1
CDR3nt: TGTGCCACCATCCGTGGCAGGATGAACACTGAAGCTTTCTTT
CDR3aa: CATIRGRMNTEAFF

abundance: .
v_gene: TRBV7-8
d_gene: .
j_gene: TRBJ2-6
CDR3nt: TGTGCCAGCAGCGCACGTAATGGACCAATAGGGGTTGGGGCCAACGTCCTGACTTTC
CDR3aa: CASSARNGPIGVGANVLTF

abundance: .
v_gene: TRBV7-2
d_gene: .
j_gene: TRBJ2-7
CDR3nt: TGTGCCAGCAGCTTAGCGGGGGGAACAGCCTACGAGCAGTACTTC
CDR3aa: CASSLAGGTAYEQYF

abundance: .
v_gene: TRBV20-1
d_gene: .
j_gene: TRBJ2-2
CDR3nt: TGCAGTGCTAGTGATACCGGGGAGCTGTTTTTT
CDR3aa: CSASDTGELFF

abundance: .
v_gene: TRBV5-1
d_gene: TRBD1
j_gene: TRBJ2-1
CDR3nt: TGCGCCAGCAGCATATCATCCAGGGGGCAGAGTGAGCAGTTCTTC
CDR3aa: CASSISSRGQSEQFF

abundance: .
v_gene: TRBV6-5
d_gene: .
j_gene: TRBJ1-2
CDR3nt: TGTGCCAGCAGGACTACAGGGCCGGGGAGCTATGGCTACACCTTC
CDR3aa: CASRTTGPGSYGYTF

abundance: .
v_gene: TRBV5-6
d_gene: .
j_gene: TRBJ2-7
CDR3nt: TGTGCCAGCAGTAAAGTCCTAAAACACGAGCAGTACTTC
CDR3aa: CASSKVLKHEQYF

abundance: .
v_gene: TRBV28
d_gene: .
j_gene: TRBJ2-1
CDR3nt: TGTGCCAGCAGTCCTGGGGACTCCCAGTTCTTC
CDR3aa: CASSPGDSQFF

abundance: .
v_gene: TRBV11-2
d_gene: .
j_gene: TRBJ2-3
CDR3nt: TGTGCCAGCAGCGCCGGGTCGGATACGCAGTATTTT
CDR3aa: CASSAGSDTQYF

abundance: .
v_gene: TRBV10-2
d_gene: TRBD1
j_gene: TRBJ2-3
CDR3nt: TGCGCCAGCAGTTCAACCGGGACAGGAGTCTTAGATACGCAGTATTTT
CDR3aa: CASSSTGTGVLDTQYF

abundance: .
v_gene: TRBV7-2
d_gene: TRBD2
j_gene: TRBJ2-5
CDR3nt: TGTGCCAGCAGCACAGTCGGGACTAGGAGGGAGACCCAGTACTTC
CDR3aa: CASSTVGTRRETQYF

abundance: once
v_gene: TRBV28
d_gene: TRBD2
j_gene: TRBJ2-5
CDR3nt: TGTGCCAGCAGTTTCCTACCTAGCGGGAGTTTTCAAGAGACCCAGTACTTC
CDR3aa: CASSFLPSGSFQETQYF

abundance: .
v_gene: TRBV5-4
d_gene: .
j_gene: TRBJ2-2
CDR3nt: TGTGCCAGCAGCTTGGAATCAGGGATGAAGGGGGAGCTGTTTTTT
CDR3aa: CASSLESGMKGELFF

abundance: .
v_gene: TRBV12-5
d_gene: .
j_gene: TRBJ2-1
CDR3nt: TGTGCTAGTGTGGGGGTTAGCTCCTACAATGAGCAGTTCTTC
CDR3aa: CASVGVSSYNEQFF

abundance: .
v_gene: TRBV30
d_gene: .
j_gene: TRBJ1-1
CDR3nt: TGTGCCTGGAGGTCAGGGGCTTACACTGAAGCTTTCTTT
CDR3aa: CAWRSGAYTEAFF

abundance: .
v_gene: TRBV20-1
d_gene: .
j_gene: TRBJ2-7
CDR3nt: TGCAGTGCTAGTCGGGGGTGGGAGCAGTACTTC
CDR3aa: CSASRGWEQYF

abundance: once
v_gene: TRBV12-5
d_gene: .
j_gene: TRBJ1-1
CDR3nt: TGTGCTAGTGGTTTGCCCCGAGCTGAAGCTTTCTTT
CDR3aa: CASGLPRAEAFF

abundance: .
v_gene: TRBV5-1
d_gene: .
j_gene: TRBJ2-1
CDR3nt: TGCGCCAGCAGTTTAGGGGGTTACAATGAGCAGTTCTTC
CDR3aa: CASSLGGYNEQFF

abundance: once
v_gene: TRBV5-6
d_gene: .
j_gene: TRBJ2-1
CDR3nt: TGTGCCAGCAGCTGGGGGGACGGCAATGAGCAGTTCTTC
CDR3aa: CASSWGDGNEQFF

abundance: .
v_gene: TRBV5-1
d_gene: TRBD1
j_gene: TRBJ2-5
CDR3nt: TGCGCCAGCAGCTTGGCCCATGGACAGGGACAAGAGACCCAGTACTTC
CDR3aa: CASSLAHGQGQETQYF

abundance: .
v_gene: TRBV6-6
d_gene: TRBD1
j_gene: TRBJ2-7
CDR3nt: TGTGCCAGCAGTACGCCGACAGGGGCCTACGAGCAGTACTTC
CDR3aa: CASSTPTGAYEQYF

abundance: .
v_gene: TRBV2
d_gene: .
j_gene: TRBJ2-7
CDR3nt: TGTGCCAGCAGTGAAGGGTCAGTCACCTACGAGCAGTACTTC
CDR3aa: CASSEGSVTYEQYF

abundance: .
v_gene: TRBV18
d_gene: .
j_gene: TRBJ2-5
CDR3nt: TGTGCCAGCTCACCGGAAATCCAAGAGACCCAGTACTTC
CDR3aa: CASSPEIQETQYF

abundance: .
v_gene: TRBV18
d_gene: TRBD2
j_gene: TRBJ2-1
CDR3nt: TGTGCCAGCTCACCACCGGGCGGGGGAAGCTCCTACAATGAGCAGTTCTTC
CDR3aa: CASSPPGGGSSYNEQFF

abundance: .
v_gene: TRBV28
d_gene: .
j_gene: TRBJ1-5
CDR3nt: TGTGCCAGCAGTTTAGCCACGGGGCCCCAGCATTTT
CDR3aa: CASSLATGPQHF

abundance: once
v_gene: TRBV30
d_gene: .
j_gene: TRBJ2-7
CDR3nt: TGTGCCTGTTACCGTGGGGGAGGCTACGAGCAGTACTTC
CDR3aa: CACYRGGGYEQYF

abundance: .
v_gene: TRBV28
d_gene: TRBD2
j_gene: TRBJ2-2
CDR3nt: TGTGCCAGCAGTCCCTGGGGATCGGGAGGAAACACCGGGGAGCTGTTTTTT
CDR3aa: CASSPWGSGGNTGELFF

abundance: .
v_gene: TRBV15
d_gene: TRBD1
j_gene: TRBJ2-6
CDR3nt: TGTGCCACCAGCGCTAACCCGGGACAGATCCTAACCGTCCTGACTTTC
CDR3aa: CATSANPGQILTVLTF

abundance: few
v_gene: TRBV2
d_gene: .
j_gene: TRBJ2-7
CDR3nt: TGTGCCAGCAGTGGTCGATACGAGCAGTACTTC
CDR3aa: CASSGRYEQYF

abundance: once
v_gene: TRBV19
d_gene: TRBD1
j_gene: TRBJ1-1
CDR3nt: TGTGCCAGTAGACTACTTGACAGGGCCACTGAAGCTTTCTTT
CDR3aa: CASRLLDRATEAFF

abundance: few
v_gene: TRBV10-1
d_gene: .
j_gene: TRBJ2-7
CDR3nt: TGCGCCAGCAGTGAGACAGGGACCTACGAGCAGTACTTC
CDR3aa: CASSETGTYEQYF

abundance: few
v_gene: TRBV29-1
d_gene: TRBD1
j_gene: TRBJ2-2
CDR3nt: TGCAGCGCCTGGACAGGGTCGGGCACCGGGGAGCTGTTTTTT
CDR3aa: CSAWTGSGTGELFF

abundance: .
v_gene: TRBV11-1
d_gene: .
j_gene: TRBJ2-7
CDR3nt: TGTGCCAGCGGGACACTCGTTTCCTACGAGCAGTACTTC
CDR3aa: CASGTLVSYEQYF